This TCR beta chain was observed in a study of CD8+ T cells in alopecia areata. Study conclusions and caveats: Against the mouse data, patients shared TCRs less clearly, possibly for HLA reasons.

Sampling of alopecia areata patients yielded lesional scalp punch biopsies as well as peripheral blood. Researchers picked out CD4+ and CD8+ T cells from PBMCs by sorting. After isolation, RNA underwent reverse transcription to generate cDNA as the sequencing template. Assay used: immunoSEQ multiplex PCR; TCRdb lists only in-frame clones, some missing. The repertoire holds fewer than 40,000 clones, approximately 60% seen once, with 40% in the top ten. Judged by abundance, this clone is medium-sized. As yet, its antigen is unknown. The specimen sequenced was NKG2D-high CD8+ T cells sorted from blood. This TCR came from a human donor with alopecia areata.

The CDR3 DNA sequence: TGCGCCAGCAGCCAAGACCTCCTGAACAGGGACAGCCTATTCTCTGGGGCCAACGTCCTGACTTTC. Translating gives CASSQDLLNRDSLFSGANVLTF. V gene TRBV4-3 combines with J gene TRBJ2-6; 7 bases map to TRBD1. Trimming at V came to 0 bases and at J to 0 bases, leaving 17 bases not matched to a gene. CDR1 is LGHNA and CDR2 is YSLEER in the germline V gene. CDR3 length equals 22 residues.